Each of the 17 T cell receptor beta chains below was sequenced from the same sample in a study of cytomegalovirus exposure and HLA in healthy donors. This PCR relied on a set of 60 Vbeta primers and 13 Jbeta primers. Sequencing was performed with immunoSEQ multiplex PCR; in TCRdb, only in-frame clones are kept and a portion is missing. This table holds about 140,000 clones, about 61% found once. The sample taken for sequencing was PBMCs. These receptors were collected from a male donor in good health and CMV-seronegative.

This clone occurred a few times. The chain carries TRBV7-9 and TRBJ2-7; D is unclear. The germline CDR1 and CDR2 sequences are SEHNR and FQNEAQ (reference sequence). Trimming left V 3 bases short and J 6 bases short, with 12 bases between. CDR3 size: 13 residues. The CDR3 loop is CASSFRPQAEQYF. In DNA form, the CDR3 reads TGTGCCAGCAGCTTTCGACCCCAGGCCGAGCAGTACTTC.

This clone occurred a few times. V usage is TRBV4-3 and J usage is TRBJ2-7; 10 positions agree with TRBD2. The CDR3 contains 17 residues. Germline CDR1 reads LGHNA; CDR2 reads YSLEER. Trimming took 1 base from V and 0 from J; bases not matched to a gene: 6. The CDR3 coding sequence is TGCGCCAGCAGCCAAGGTTGGAGCGGGGGGGCCTCCTACGAGCAGTACTTC. Translating gives CASSQGWSGGASYEQYF.

The chain couples TRBV7-2 to TRBJ1-2; D is uncertain. CDR1 is SGHTA and CDR2 is FQGNSA in the germline V gene. CDR3 length equals 14 residues. V shed 2 bases and J shed 1 base, with 8 bases lying between them. DNA for the CDR3: TGTGCCAGCAGCTTACCGGCGGTTAACTATGGCTACACCTTC. This translates into CASSLPAVNYGYTF.

This clone was detected only a few times. The chain employs TRBV5-6 and TRBJ2-7, with 8 bases lining up with TRBD1. Trimming removed 2 bases from V and 5 bases from J; junction bases left unmatched: 6. The CDR3 consists of 14 residues. Germline V gives CDR1 SGHDT, CDR2 YYEEEE. CDR3 sequence (DNA): TGTGCCAGCAGCTTCGGACAGGGAGCCCACGAGCAGTACTTC. Protein: CASSFGQGAHEQYF.

The chain carries TRBV27 and TRBJ2-7; D is perhaps TRBD1 (6 bases). The V end lost 3 bases, the J end lost 4 bases, and 13 bases lay between the germline ends. The CDR3 is made up of 14 amino acids. CDR1 MNHEY and CDR2 SMNVEV come from the germline V gene (reference sequence). CDR3 nucleotide sequence: TGTGCCAGCAGTTTTCCGGGACAAATGTACGAGCAGTACTTC. This sequence encodes CASSFPGQMYEQYF.

The chain combines TRBV30 with TRBJ1-5, with no clear D. Germline CDR1 GTSNPN, CDR2 SVGIG (reference sequence). The CDR3 runs 12 residues. V was shortened by 2 bases and J by 7 bases, with 9 bases between the two germline ends. The CDR3, as DNA: TGTGCCTGGAGTACGCCAGGCCAGCCCCAGCATTTT. Translating it yields CAWSTPGQPQHF.

This clone was detected a few times. This chain links TRBV9 with TRBJ2-7; D possibly corresponds to TRBD1 (6 bases). Germline lookup yields CDR1 SGDLS and CDR2 YYNGEE. V lost 0 bases and J lost 4, with 17 bases in between. The CDR3 sequence is 16 residues long. CDR3 coding DNA: TGTGCCAGCAGCGTAGAGGGGAAGACAGGCCGATACGAGCAGTACTTC. Residues: CASSVEGKTGRYEQYF. Together with reference TRBV9 and TRBJ2-7, the CDR3 gives the full variable domain: DSGVTQTPKHLITATGQRVTLRCSPRSGDLSVYWYQQSLDQGLQFLIQYYNGEERAKGNILERFSAQQFPDLHSELNLSSLELGDSALYFCASSVEGKTGRYEQYFGPGTRLTVT.

The rearrangement joins TRBV29-1 to TRBJ1-2, with D perhaps TRBD1 (5 bases). The CDR3 is 14 residues long. V was shortened by 4 bases and J by 4 bases, with 16 bases between the two germline ends. Germline CDR1 SQVTM, CDR2 ANQGSEA. The CDR3 sequence is CSVVARDFGYGYTF. The CDR3 nucleotides read TGCAGCGTTGTCGCTCGGGACTTTGGCTATGGCTACACCTTC.

This rearrangement joins TRBV5-4 to TRBJ2-1; 7 bases are shared with TRBD1. The CDR3 spans 15 residues. The germline CDR1 and CDR2 sequences are SGHNT and YYREEE (reference sequence). J was trimmed by 3 bases and V by 0 bases; bases with no gene match: 3. This CDR3 reads CASSLEGASYNEQFF. The CDR3 region has the DNA TGTGCCAGCAGCTTGGAGGGGGCCAGCTACAATGAGCAGTTCTTC.

V is TRBV7-6 and J is TRBJ1-4, with 9 bases aligning to TRBD1. J gave up 0 bases and V 8 bases, and 4 bases lay outside the gene matches. This CDR3 contains 15 residues. From germline, CDR1 is SGHVS and CDR2 FNYEAQ. The CDR3 is CASGQGTATNEKLFF. In DNA, the CDR3 is TGTGCCAGCGGACAGGGGACTGCAACTAATGAAAAACTGTTTTTT.

The rearrangement joins TRBV27 to TRBJ2-5; no definite D call. Germline CDR1 is MNHEY and CDR2 is SMNVEV (reference sequence). Trimming took off 5 bases at V and 0 bases at J, with 7 bases between the two ends. The length of the CDR3 is 13 residues. As DNA, the CDR3 is TGTGCCAGCAGTCTTCTGTACCAAGAGACCCAGTACTTC. Amino acid sequence: CASSLLYQETQYF.

The chain carries TRBV4-2 and TRBJ2-7, with TRBD2 matching over 10 bases. Trimming took 0 bases from V and 6 from J; bases not matched to a gene: 5. Per the germline V gene, CDR1 is LGHNA and CDR2 is YNFKEQ. CDR3 size: 15 residues. The CDR3 DNA is TGTGCCAGCAGCCAAGAAGGCAGCGGGGGGGCCGAGCAGTACTTC. This translates into CASSQEGSGGAEQYF.

This clone came up once. The genes are TRBV28 and TRBJ1-4; 8 bases agree with TRBD1. V gave up 8 bases and J gave up 7 bases; unmatched junction bases: 9. The CDR3 has 14 residues. From germline, CDR1 is MDHEN and CDR2 SYDVKM. This chain's CDR3 is CASYRTGGTEKLFF. The CDR3 DNA sequence: TGTGCCAGCTATCGTACAGGGGGGACTGAAAAACTGTTTTTT.

The genes are TRBV7-9 and TRBJ2-7, with D perhaps matching TRBD1 (5 bases). The germline V gene has CDR1 SEHNR and CDR2 FQNEAQ (reference sequence). Trimming left V 1 base short and J 2 bases short, with 12 bases between. This CDR3 spans 15 amino acids. The CDR3 spells CASSLGFDSPYEQYF. The CDR3, as DNA: TGTGCCAGCAGCTTAGGTTTTGACAGCCCCTACGAGCAGTACTTC.

This clone was detected only a few times. The chain links TRBV25-1 to TRBJ1-4; 9 bases fit TRBD1. From germline, CDR1 is MGHDK and CDR2 SYGVNS. There are 15 residues in the CDR3. V lost 1 base and J lost 8; bases outside the gene matches: 5. The CDR3 loop is CASSEWGTGKEKLFF. The CDR3 DNA reads TGTGCCAGCAGTGAATGGGGGACAGGGAAAGAAAAACTGTTTTTT. The variable domain in full, completed from reference TRBV25-1 and TRBJ1-4, reads EADIYQTPRYLVIGTGKKITLECSQTMGHDKMYWYQQDPGMELHLIHYSYGVNSTEKGDLSSESTVSRIRTEHFPLTLESARPSHTSQYLCASSEWGTGKEKLFFGSGTQLSVL.

The chain couples TRBV4-3 to TRBJ2-1; D perhaps matches TRBD2 (6 bases). CDR3 length: 16 residues. With 1 base removed from V and 1 base from J, the gap between germline ends came to 11 bases. CDR1 LGHNA and CDR2 YSLEER come from the germline V gene. The DNA of the CDR3 is TGCGCCAGCAGCCAAGGCCTAGCGAGATCCTACAATGAGCAGTTCTTC. It encodes CASSQGLARSYNEQFF.

The V call is TRBV9, the J call TRBJ1-5; 7 positions agree with TRBD1. Losses at the gene ends were 4 bases for V and 0 bases for J; bases not matched to a gene: 4. CDR1 is SGDLS and CDR2 is YYNGEE in the germline V gene. The CDR3 totals 15 residues. CDR3: CASSRQGHSNQPQHF. The CDR3 coding sequence is TGTGCCAGCAGCCGACAGGGACATAGCAATCAGCCCCAGCATTTT.